This T cell receptor beta chain was sequenced for a study of shared clonotypes between healthy human individuals. Notes on the study in general: Naive CD4 clonotypes were shared across several donors at about 5.2%.

Data came from immunoSEQ multiplex PCR; TCRdb stores just in-frame clones and leaves some out. The table has under 650,000 clones, 90% to 97% seen once. The CDR3 runs to 13 residues. After removal of 4 bases from V and 5 bases from J, the junction contained 4 bases not matched to a gene. Germline V gene sequence: CDR1 MGHRA, CDR2 YSYEKL. The table lists this clone with a few counts. The antigen is undetermined. All of the donors resided in Nashville, Tennessee, and each was a Caucasian adult. This clonotype was obtained from a woman between 25 and 40 years old in good health. The gene calls are TRBV4-1 and TRBJ2-7; 8 positions match TRBD2. Sequencing was carried out using naive CD4+ T cells sorted from blood. Described subset: CD45RA+ positively selected. This CDR3 reads CASSLTSGNEQYF. The CDR3 coding sequence is TGCGCCAGCAGCCTAACTAGCGGTAACGAGCAGTACTTC.